Listed below are T cell receptor beta chains from one sample, sequenced in a study of blood T cell repertoires in COVID-19. This table comes from immunoSEQ multiplex PCR, and its TCRdb copy is limited to in-frame clones, with some not included. This table holds tens of thousands of clones, roughly 84% found once. Sequenced sample: peripheral blood. The source of these receptors is a human donor in a cohort sampled during active COVID-19. The CDR3 runs from the conserved cysteine through the conserved F or W. The order of the fields is CDR3 DNA, CDR3 protein, D gene, clone size, J gene, V gene. The D gene is left open where the match is weak. A clone size is listed for some rows: how often the clone was seen (once, few, many), or a class if it is expanded.

TGCAGGACTGATAAAGACAGGGAAGCTTTCTTT | CRTDKDREAFF | NA | NA | TRBJ1-1 | TRBV20-1
TGCGCCAGCAGCTTAAGGGGCCAGGCAAACACCGGGGAGCTGTTTTTT | CASSLRGQANTGELFF | NA | NA | TRBJ2-2 | TRBV5-1
TGTGCCAGCAGCTTTAACGGGGGGCAAGGAGGCATTCAGTACTTC | CASSFNGGQGGIQYF | NA | once | TRBJ2-4 | TRBV7-8
TGTGCCAGCAGCAACGGACAGTTCTATGGCTACACCTTC | CASSNGQFYGYTF | NA | NA | TRBJ1-2 | TRBV2
TGCAGCGTTGGACAGGGTAGCAGCAATCAGCCCCAGCATTTT | CSVGQGSSNQPQHF | TRBD1 | NA | TRBJ1-5 | TRBV29-1
TGTGCCACCAGCAGAGATGGGAGCCCTACGCAGTATTTT | CATSRDGSPTQYF | NA | NA | TRBJ2-3 | TRBV15
TGTGCCAGCAGCTTAGTCGGGGGGTCCTACGAGCAGTACTTC | CASSLVGGSYEQYF | TRBD2 | once | TRBJ2-7 | TRBV7-9
TGTGCCAGCAGCAGACATATCCGGGACAGGGGCTACGAGCAGTACTTC | CASSRHIRDRGYEQYF | TRBD1 | NA | TRBJ2-7 | TRBV9
TGTGCCAGTACGAACTCTAACTATGGCTACACCTTC | CASTNSNYGYTF | NA | once | TRBJ1-2 | TRBV19
TGTGCCAGCAGTTTCGGGAACACCGGGGAGCTGTTTTTT | CASSFGNTGELFF | NA | once | TRBJ2-2 | TRBV12-3/TRBV12-4
TGTGCCAGCAGTGAGGACTTCGGGGGGGCCGGGGAGCTGTTTTTT | CASSEDFGGAGELFF | TRBD2 | once | TRBJ2-2 | TRBV2
TGTGCCAGCAGCCAAGGCGCGGGGGGAAGAGATACGCAGTATTTT | CASSQGAGGRDTQYF | TRBD2 | NA | TRBJ2-3 | TRBV4-2
TGTGCCAGCAGTTCAAAGGGGGCTTATCAGCCCCAGCATTTT | CASSSKGAYQPQHF | TRBD1 | NA | TRBJ1-5 | TRBV6-5
TGCGCCAGCAGCCAAGATCTCCAGGCGATAGGGCAGTACTTC | CASSQDLQAIGQYF | NA | NA | TRBJ2-7 | TRBV4-3
TGTTCGGCGTGGACAGGGGGCAACGAGCAGTACTTC | CSAWTGGNEQYF | TRBD1 | few | TRBJ2-7 | TRBV27
TGTGCAAGTCGCTACCGGGACAGCGGAGGGAACACCGGGGAGCTGTTTTTT | CASRYRDSGGNTGELFF | NA | once | TRBJ2-2 | TRBV12-2
TGTGCCAGCAGTTTTATGCCGGGACCACCCGGCGGGGGTGAGACCCAGTACTTC | CASSFMPGPPGGGETQYF | TRBD2 | NA | TRBJ2-5 | TRBV2
TGTGCCAGCCGGACAGGCTATGGCTACACCTTC | CASRTGYGYTF | NA | NA | TRBJ1-2 | TRBV21-1
TGTGCCAGCAGCTTGTACGGACTAGCGGGGGGTCTGGTCAAGGAGCAGTTCTTC | CASSLYGLAGGLVKEQFF | TRBD2 | NA | TRBJ2-1 | TRBV5-4
TGTGCCATCGGGGAACAGGATGCCTACGAGCAGTACTTC | CAIGEQDAYEQYF | NA | once | TRBJ2-7 | TRBV10-3
TGTGCCAGCTCACCGGGGGGGTACGAGCAGTACTTC | CASSPGGYEQYF | TRBD2 | NA | TRBJ2-7 | TRBV18
TGTGCCAGCAGCTTAAACCCCTATGGGACAGGGCGAAGCGAGCAGTACTTC | CASSLNPYGTGRSEQYF | TRBD1 | NA | TRBJ2-7 | TRBV7-2
TGCGCCAGCAGCTTGGTTAGCGGCGCATCCTACGAGCAGTACTTC | CASSLVSGASYEQYF | NA | NA | TRBJ2-7 | TRBV5-1
TGCGCCAGCAGTTTTACGGCTAGCTCCGGGGAGCTGTTTTTT | CASSFTASSGELFF | NA | once | TRBJ2-2 | TRBV5-1
TGCGCCAGCAGCCAGATAAGACAGTCCCAAGAGACCCAGTACTTC | CASSQIRQSQETQYF | NA | NA | TRBJ2-5 | TRBV4-1
TGTGCCACCAGTGATTCGGCTAGCGCGTACTACGAGCAGTACTTC | CATSDSASAYYEQYF | NA | medium-sized | TRBJ2-7 | TRBV24-1
TGTGCCAGTAGCGAACAGGGGGCTACAGATACGCAGTATTTT | CASSEQGATDTQYF | TRBD1 | NA | TRBJ2-3 | TRBV19
TGTGCCAGCAGTGAGCGAGCCCCCGGGACTATCTACAATGAGCAGTTCTTC | CASSERAPGTIYNEQFF | TRBD2 | NA | TRBJ2-1 | TRBV2
TGTGCCAGCAGTGGGGACAGAAACTATGGCTACACCTTC | CASSGDRNYGYTF | TRBD1 | NA | TRBJ1-2 | TRBV2
TGTGCCAGCAGCGCTACAGGCCCCTCTGGAAACACCATATATTTT | CASSATGPSGNTIYF | NA | few | TRBJ1-3 | TRBV6-6
TGTGCCAGCAGGAGGACAGGGCCCACAGATACGCAGTATTTT | CASRRTGPTDTQYF | TRBD1 | NA | TRBJ2-3 | TRBV2
TGTGCCAGCAGTTTTAGTTTCGCAGATACGCAGTATTTT | CASSFSFADTQYF | NA | NA | TRBJ2-3 | TRBV27
TGCGCCAGCAGCCTAACAGGGGTGTACAACGAGCAGTACTTC | CASSLTGVYNEQYF | TRBD1 | few | TRBJ2-7 | TRBV5-1
TGCGCCAGCGGGGAGCGGGGAGTCTCCTACAATGAGCAGTTCTTC | CASGERGVSYNEQFF | TRBD2 | NA | TRBJ2-1 | TRBV10-2
TGTGCCAGCAGTGACTCTATCGGACAGGGCAGGGAGCAGTACTTC | CASSDSIGQGREQYF | TRBD1 | NA | TRBJ2-7 | TRBV25-1
TGCGCCAGCAGCTTGTTGCTACAGGGGGCTTACGAGCAGTACTTC | CASSLLLQGAYEQYF | TRBD1 | NA | TRBJ2-7 | TRBV5-1
TGTGCCAGCACTTCCTTGTCTAGCGGGGGGTCAAGGGGAGATACGCAGTATTTT | CASTSLSSGGSRGDTQYF | TRBD2 | NA | TRBJ2-3 | TRBV3-1/TRBV3-2
TGTGCCAGCAGCCGCACTTCCTACGAGCAGTACTTC | CASSRTSYEQYF | NA | NA | TRBJ2-7 | TRBV7-2
TGTGCCATCAGTGGGACTGTTTCCTACAATGAGCAGTTCTTC | CAISGTVSYNEQFF | NA | NA | TRBJ2-1 | TRBV10-3
TGTGCAAGTCGCTTCGCCGTGGGCCGTGCAACTAATGAAAAACTGTTTTTT | CASRFAVGRATNEKLFF | NA | NA | TRBJ1-4 | TRBV12-2